This T cell receptor (beta chain) stems from a study of blood T cell repertoires in COVID-19. Study-wide background: Whether acute or convalescent, the COVID-19 samples came from the United States, Italy and Spain. Sources were T cells, B-cell-depleted T cells, or PBMCs; the material itself was cDNA or gDNA.

In the source study's methods: Reference gene primer amplification yielded estimated nucleated cell counts. The protocol was immunoSEQ multiplex PCR, while the TCRdb copy is restricted to in-frame clones and leaves out a portion. V, J and clone size are those of that table, while D and trimming were read from the DNA. The data show approximately 90,000 clones, with 65% to 85% seen just once and more than 25% held by the top ten. CDR3 size: 15 residues. V was cut by 0 bases and J by 9 bases, with 13 bases left in between. The V gene's germline CDR1 is SGDLS and CDR2 YYNGEE. The genes are TRBV9 and TRBJ1-6, with D possibly matching TRBD1 (6 bases). This sequence was found in an elderly woman with active or convalescent COVID-19. The source material was peripheral blood. CDR3 sequence (DNA): TGTGCCAGCAGCGTAGAAGGGGGTGTCGGTTCACCCCTCCACTTT. Encoded protein: CASSVEGGVGSPLHF.